Reported below is one T cell receptor (beta chain). Its antigen is unknown. This CDR3 contains 13 residues. The V end was cut by 0 bases, the J end by 5 bases, with 10 bases between. Germline assignment: CDR1 GTSNPN and CDR2 SVGIG (reference sequence). The PCR employed 60 Vbeta primers together with 13 Jbeta primers. Repertoires were generated with immunoSEQ multiplex PCR, while TCRdb's copy carries only in-frame clones and drops some. Found here are approximately 130,000 clones, 75% to 90% of them singletons; the top ten hold roughly 6.7%. These data belong to a study of cytomegalovirus exposure and HLA in healthy donors. Nominally healthy donors provided the samples, though records likely missed some immune exposures. Study-wide findings and caveats: One cluster of highly shared sequence variants probably arose as a sequencing artifact.

The sequencing input was PBMCs. This sequence originates from a woman younger than 45 in good health and CMV-seropositive. The chain combines TRBV30 with TRBJ1-2; D is ambiguous. The CDR3 DNA reads as TGTGCCTGGAGTGTACCGGGGAATTATGGCTACACCTTC. Amino acid sequence: CAWSVPGNYGYTF.